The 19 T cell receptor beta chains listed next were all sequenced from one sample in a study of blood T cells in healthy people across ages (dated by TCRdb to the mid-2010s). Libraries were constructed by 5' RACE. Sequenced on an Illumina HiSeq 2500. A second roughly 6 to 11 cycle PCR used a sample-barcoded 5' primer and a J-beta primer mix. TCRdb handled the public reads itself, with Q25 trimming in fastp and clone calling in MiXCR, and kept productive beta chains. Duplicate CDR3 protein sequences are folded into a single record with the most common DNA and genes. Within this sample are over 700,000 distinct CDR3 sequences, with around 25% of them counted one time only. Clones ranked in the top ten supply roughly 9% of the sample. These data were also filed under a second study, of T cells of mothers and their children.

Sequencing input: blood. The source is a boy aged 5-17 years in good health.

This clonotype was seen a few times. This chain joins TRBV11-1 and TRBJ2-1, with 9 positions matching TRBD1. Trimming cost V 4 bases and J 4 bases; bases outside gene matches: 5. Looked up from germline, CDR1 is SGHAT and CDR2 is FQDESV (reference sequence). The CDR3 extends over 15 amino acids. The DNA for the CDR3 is TGTGCCAGCAGCTCACCGGGACAGGGATACAATGAGCAGTTCTTC. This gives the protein CASSSPGQGYNEQFF.

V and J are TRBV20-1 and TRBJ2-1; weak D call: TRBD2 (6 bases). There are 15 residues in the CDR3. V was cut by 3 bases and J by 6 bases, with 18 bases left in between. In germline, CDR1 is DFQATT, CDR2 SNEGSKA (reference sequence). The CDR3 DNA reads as TGCAGTGCTAGTCCTTTAGTGGGAGGTAGCAATGAGCAGTTCTTC. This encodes CSASPLVGGSNEQFF.

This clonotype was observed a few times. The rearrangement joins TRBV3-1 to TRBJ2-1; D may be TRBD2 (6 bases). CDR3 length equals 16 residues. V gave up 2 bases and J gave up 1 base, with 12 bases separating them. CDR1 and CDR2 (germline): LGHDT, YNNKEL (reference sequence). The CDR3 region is CASSQMAGLSYNEQFF. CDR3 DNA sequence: TGTGCCAGCAGCCAAATGGCGGGATTATCCTACAATGAGCAGTTCTTC.

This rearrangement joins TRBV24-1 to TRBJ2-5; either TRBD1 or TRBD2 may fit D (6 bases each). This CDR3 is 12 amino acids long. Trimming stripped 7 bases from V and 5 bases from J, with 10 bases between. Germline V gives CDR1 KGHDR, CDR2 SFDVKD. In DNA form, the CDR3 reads TGTGCCACCAGAGGGGGGTCGGAGACCCAGTACTTC. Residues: CATRGGSETQYF.

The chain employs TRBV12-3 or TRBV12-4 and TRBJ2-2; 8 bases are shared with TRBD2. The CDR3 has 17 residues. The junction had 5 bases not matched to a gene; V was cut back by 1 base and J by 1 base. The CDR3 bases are TGTGCCAGCAGTTTAGAAGTAGCGGGGTTGAACACCGGGGAGCTGTTTTTT. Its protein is CASSLEVAGLNTGELFF.

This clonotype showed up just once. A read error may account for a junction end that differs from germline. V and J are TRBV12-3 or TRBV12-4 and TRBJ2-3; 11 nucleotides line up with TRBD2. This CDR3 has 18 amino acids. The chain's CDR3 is CASSSGASGGSIPDAQYF. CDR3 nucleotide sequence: TGTGCCAGCTCATCGGGCGCTAGCGGGGGGTCAATCCCAGATGCGCAGTATTTT.

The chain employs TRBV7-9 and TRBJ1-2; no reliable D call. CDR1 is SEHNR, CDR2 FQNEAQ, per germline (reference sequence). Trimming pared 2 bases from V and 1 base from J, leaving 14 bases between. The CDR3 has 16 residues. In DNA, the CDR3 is TGTGCCAGCAGCTTAAATGGGCAGGACTTTAACTATGGCTACACCTTC. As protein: CASSLNGQDFNYGYTF.

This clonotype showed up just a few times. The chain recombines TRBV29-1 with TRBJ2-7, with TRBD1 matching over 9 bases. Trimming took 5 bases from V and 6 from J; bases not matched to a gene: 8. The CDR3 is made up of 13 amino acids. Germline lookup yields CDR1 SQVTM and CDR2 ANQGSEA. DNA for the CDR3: TGCAGCGTTCGAGGACAGGGGTCCCTCGAGCAGTACTTC. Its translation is CSVRGQGSLEQYF.

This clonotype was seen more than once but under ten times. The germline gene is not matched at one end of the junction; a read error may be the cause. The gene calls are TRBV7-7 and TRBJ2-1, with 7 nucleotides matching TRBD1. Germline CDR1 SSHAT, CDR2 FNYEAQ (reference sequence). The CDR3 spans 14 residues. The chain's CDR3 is CASSAGTDYNEQFF. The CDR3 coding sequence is TGTGCTAGCAGCGCAGGGACAGATTACAATGAGCAGTTCTTC.

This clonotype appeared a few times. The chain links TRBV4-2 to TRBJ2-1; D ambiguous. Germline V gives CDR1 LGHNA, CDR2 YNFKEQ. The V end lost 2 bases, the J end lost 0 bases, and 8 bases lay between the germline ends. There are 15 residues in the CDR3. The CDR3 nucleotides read TGTGCCAGCAGCCAAATACAGAGCTCCTACAATGAGCAGTTCTTC. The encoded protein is CASSQIQSSYNEQFF.

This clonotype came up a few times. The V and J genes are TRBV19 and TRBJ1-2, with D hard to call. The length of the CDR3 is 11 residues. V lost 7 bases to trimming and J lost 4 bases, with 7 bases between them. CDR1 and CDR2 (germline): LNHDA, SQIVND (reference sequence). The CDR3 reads CASMYGYGYTF. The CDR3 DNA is TGTGCCAGTATGTATGGCTATGGCTACACCTTC.

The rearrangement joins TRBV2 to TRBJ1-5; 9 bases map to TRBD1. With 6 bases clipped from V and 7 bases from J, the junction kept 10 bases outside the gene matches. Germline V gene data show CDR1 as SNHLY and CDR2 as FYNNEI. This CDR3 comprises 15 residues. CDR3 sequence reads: CASRVGDRDFQPQHF. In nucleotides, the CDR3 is TGTGCCAGCAGAGTAGGGGACAGGGATTTCCAGCCCCAGCATTTT.

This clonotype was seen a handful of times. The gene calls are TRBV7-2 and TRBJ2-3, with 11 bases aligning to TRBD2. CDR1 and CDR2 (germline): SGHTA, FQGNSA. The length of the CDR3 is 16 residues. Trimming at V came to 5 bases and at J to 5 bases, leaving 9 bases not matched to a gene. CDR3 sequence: CASSTGASGRRDTQYF. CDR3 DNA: TGTGCCAGCAGCACAGGGGCTAGCGGGAGGCGAGATACGCAGTATTTT.

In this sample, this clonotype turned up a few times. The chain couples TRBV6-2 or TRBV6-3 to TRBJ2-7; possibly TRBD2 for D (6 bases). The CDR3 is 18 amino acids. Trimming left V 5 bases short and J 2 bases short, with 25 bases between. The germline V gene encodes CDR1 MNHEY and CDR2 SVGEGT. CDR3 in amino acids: CASSGLLGGPRPTYEQYF. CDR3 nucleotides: TGTGCCAGCAGTGGATTGCTCGGGGGTCCCAGACCCACCTACGAGCAGTACTTC.

The CDR3 nucleotides read TGTGCCAGCAGTGAAGAGGCGGGTTCGGGCAAAAACATTCAGTACTTC. Its protein is CASSEEAGSGKNIQYF. The chain combines TRBV6-1 with TRBJ2-4; maybe TRBD2 (5 bases). This CDR3 comprises 16 residues. The V and J ends lost 1 base and 3 bases respectively, with 13 bases between them. Germline V CDR1 and CDR2: MNHNS, SASEGT.

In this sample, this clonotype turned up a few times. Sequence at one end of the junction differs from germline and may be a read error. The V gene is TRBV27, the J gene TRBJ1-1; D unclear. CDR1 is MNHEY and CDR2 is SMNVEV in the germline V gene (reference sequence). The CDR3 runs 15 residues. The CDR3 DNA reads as TGTGCCAGCAGTCTATCCACCGCGGTGAACACTGAAGCTTTCTTT. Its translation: CASSLSTAVNTEAFF.

The CDR3 loop reads CASGGQFSTDTQYF. The CDR3 region has the DNA TGTGCTAGTGGAGGACAGTTTAGCACAGATACGCAGTATTTT. The V gene is TRBV12-5, the J gene TRBJ2-3; D perhaps matches TRBD1 (6 bases). This CDR3 is 14 amino acids long. Germline lookup yields CDR1 LGHNT and CDR2 FRNRAP. V was clipped by 6 bases and J by 0 bases, with 10 bases between them.

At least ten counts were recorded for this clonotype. The CDR3 DNA follows: TGCAGCGTGGCACAAGAGACCCAGTACTTC. Amino acid sequence: CSVAQETQYF. This sequence joins TRBV29-1 and TRBJ2-5, with D unclear. The CDR3 contains 10 residues. Germline V CDR1 and CDR2: SQVTM, ANQGSEA. V gave up 6 bases and J gave up 2 bases, with 4 bases separating them. Full variable domain (missing parts from reference TRBV29-1 and TRBJ2-5): SAVISQKPSRDICQRGTSLTIQCQVDSQVTMMFWYRQQPGQSLTLIATANQGSEATYESGFVIDKFPISRPNLTFSTLTVSNMSPEDSSIYLCSVAQETQYFGPGTRLLVL.

CDR3 protein: CASSFGGPPDTQYF. The CDR3 DNA reads as TGTGCCAGCAGCTTTGGAGGGCCCCCAGATACGCAGTATTTT. The genes are TRBV7-2 and TRBJ2-3; weak D call: TRBD2 (6 bases). Germline CDR1 reads SGHTA; CDR2 reads FQGNSA. Trimming took off 3 bases at V and 4 bases at J, with 11 bases between the two ends. The CDR3 runs 14 residues.